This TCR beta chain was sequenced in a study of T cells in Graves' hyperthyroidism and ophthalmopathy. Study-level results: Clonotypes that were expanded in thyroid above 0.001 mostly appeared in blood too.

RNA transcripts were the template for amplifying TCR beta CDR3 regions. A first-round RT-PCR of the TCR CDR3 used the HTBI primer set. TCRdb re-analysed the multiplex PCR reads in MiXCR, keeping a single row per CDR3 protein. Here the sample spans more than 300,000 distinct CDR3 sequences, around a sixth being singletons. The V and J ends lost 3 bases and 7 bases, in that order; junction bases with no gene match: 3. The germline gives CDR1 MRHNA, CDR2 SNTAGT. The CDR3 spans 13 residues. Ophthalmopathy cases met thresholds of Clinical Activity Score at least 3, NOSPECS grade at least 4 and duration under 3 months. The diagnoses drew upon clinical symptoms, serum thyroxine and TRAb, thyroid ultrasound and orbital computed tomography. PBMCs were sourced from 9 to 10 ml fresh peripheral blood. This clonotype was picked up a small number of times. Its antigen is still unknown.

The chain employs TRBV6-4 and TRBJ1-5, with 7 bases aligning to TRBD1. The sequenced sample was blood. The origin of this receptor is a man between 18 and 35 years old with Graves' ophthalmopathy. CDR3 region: CASSDAGGQPQHF. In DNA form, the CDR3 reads TGTGCCAGCAGTGATGCAGGGGGACAGCCCCAGCATTTT.